This T cell receptor beta chain was documented in a study of blood T cell repertoires in COVID-19. Looking at the study overall: The analysed material was cDNA or gDNA that came from T cells, B-cell-depleted T cells, or PBMCs.

From germline, CDR1 is MNHEY and CDR2 SMNVEV (reference sequence). Deletions cut 3 bases from V and 4 bases from J, with 15 bases between. This CDR3 is built from 15 residues. Original analysis: Amplification with reference gene primers provided the estimates of nucleated cell counts. Sequencing was performed with immunoSEQ multiplex PCR; in TCRdb, only in-frame clones are kept and a portion is missing. That table supplies the V and J calls and clone size; D and trimming were determined from the DNA. This repertoire shows approximately 210,000 clones, about nine tenths found once; its top ten account for roughly 0.7%.

The rearrangement joins TRBV27 to TRBJ1-2; tentatively, D is TRBD1 (6 bases). This TCR derives from a man aged 40-50 years with acute or convalescent COVID-19. The sequencing input was peripheral blood. The CDR3 here is CASSLLPGHTYGYTF. The CDR3 nucleotides read TGTGCCAGCAGTTTGCTTCCGGGACACACCTATGGCTACACCTTC.